This T cell receptor (beta chain) was recovered during a study of T cell changes during pregnancy in multiple sclerosis. Some clones are missing from TCRdb's copy, which holds only in-frame ones; the method was immunoSEQ multiplex PCR. This sample has about 20,000 clones; around 86% occur once, and the top ten carry 13%. V gave up 6 bases and J gave up 4 bases; unmatched junction bases: 1. Germline lookup yields CDR1 MRHNA and CDR2 SNTAGT. CDR3 size: 14 residues. The input for sequencing was CD8+ T cells from peripheral blood mononuclear cells, taken in the third trimester of pregnancy. The receptor was derived from a female donor in good health, enrolled as a control in a pregnancy study. The chain joins TRBV6-4 to TRBJ2-3; TRBD2 matches 13 bases. CDR3 coding DNA: TGTGCCAGCAGCGGGACTAGCGGGGCAGATACGCAGTATTTT. Its protein is CASSGTSGADTQYF.